This record looks at one T cell receptor beta chain sequence and its context. Template switching added a universal primer binding site, and final cDNA carried unique molecular identifiers. TCRdb fed the 5' RACE reads into MiXCR, producing one record per CDR3 protein. In the table there are around 250,000 distinct CDR3 sequences, roughly 12% of which are singletons. This record belongs to a study of identical twins. Germline trimming cut 2 bases from V and 5 bases from J; bases unmatched to any gene: 4. The CDR3 consists of 14 residues. Germline V lookup: CDR1 SGDLS, CDR2 YYNGEE. These same records also appear under a second study, on yellow fever vaccine responses in identical twins.

The rearrangement links TRBV9 to TRBJ2-5; 9 bases fit TRBD2. The TCR originated in a woman younger than 30 in good health. The sequenced sample consisted of memory (CD45RO+) T cells sorted from blood. As DNA, the CDR3 is TGTGCCAGCAGCGTTAGCGGGAGACTGGAGACCCAGTACTTC. This translates into CASSVSGRLETQYF.